This T cell receptor beta chain comes out of a study of immune heterogeneity within non-small cell lung tumors. With V trimmed by 3 bases and J by 2 bases, 5 bases remained unmatched. This CDR3 contains 16 residues. Germline V gives CDR1 KGHDR, CDR2 SFDVKD. In a multiplex PCR, 32 V and 13 J primers amplified TCR beta CDR3. TCRdb re-analysed the multiplex PCR reads in MiXCR, keeping a single row per CDR3 protein. This table has 10,000 or so distinct CDR3 sequences, under 35% appearing once. Template was bulk tumor genomic DNA, about 550 ng per sample. Several biopsies per primary tumor were taken during surgery, spaced as far apart as possible. Newly diagnosed with untreated non-small cell lung cancer, the patients underwent curative surgery. There are a few counts of this clonotype.

The rearrangement links TRBV24-1 to TRBJ2-2; 7 nucleotides line up with TRBD1. The sequence derives from a woman in her 50s with non-small cell lung cancer. The source material was lung tumor tissue. This chain's CDR3 is CATSDLTGRNTGELFF. For the CDR3, the DNA is TGTGCCACCAGTGATCTGACAGGGCGAAACACCGGGGAGCTGTTTTTT.